The present T cell receptor beta chain was sequenced within a study of cytomegalovirus exposure and HLA in healthy donors. Findings of the study overall: Several of the most significant clusters appeared linked to common viral pathogens, based on a later analysis.

This clone appeared once. Antigen specificity is unknown. V lost 4 bases and J lost 5; bases outside the gene matches: 12. This CDR3 spans 16 amino acids. The germline CDR1 and CDR2 sequences are SEHNR and FQNEAQ (reference sequence). With 60 Vbeta and 13 Jbeta primers, the PCR was carried out. Profiled with immunoSEQ multiplex PCR; TCRdb holds only in-frame clones, not every one. The sample has 65,000 to 90,000 clones, 70% to 90% seen once. The sample comprised PBMCs. The clonotype comes from a young woman in good health and CMV-seronegative. The genes are TRBV7-9 and TRBJ2-3, with 7 bases fitting TRBD2. The CDR3 coding sequence is TGTGCCAGCAGCTATACGTTGGCTAGCGGACAAGATACGCAGTATTTT. This gives the protein CASSYTLASGQDTQYF.